The subject of this entry is one T cell receptor (beta chain). The CDR3 goes on 3 residues after the read ends, and that part is filled in from the germline J gene. Assay: immunoSEQ multiplex PCR; the TCRdb copy retains only in-frame clones and omits some. This table lists some 20,000 clones. The sample originates from a study of T cells in women clearing cervical HPV infection. J was trimmed by 8 bases and V by 3 bases; bases with no gene match: 8. The CDR3 sequence is 14 residues long. Looked up from germline, CDR1 is DFQATT and CDR2 is SNEGSKA (reference sequence). HPV was found by MY09/MY11 PCR and dot-blot genotyping.

The sequence was obtained from a woman aged 18 to 75 with a cervical HPV16 infection that either progressed to CIN3+ or cleared (not recorded which). The rearrangement joins TRBV20-1 to TRBJ2-1; 9 nucleotides agree with TRBD2. The sequenced sample was blood buffy coat. CDR3 sequence reads: CSARASGESHEQFF. The CDR3 DNA, read in part, is TGCAGTGCTAGGGCTAGCGGGGAATCCCATGAG.